This T cell receptor beta chain was sequenced for a study of blood T cell repertoires in COVID-19. Study information: COVID-19 samples, acute and convalescent, were from the United States, Italy and Spain. Sample material is recorded as cDNA or gDNA derived from T cells, B-cell-depleted T cells, or PBMCs.

The authors' processing: For nucleated cells, counts were estimated from reference gene primer amplification. Some clones are missing from TCRdb's copy, which holds only in-frame ones; the method was immunoSEQ multiplex PCR. V and J calls and clone size are given by that table; D and trimming were obtained from the DNA. This table has tens of thousands of clones, roughly 78% appearing once. CDR3 length: 14 residues. Germline V lookup: CDR1 SGHDN, CDR2 FVKESK. Trimming took 4 bases from V and 2 from J, leaving 10 bases between them. Sequenced sample: peripheral blood. The V gene is TRBV14, the J gene TRBJ2-3; TRBD2 might be the D (5 bases). The clonotype was recovered from a man aged 80 or over with active or convalescent COVID-19. The CDR3 is CASSPGFFTDTQYF. CDR3 DNA: TGTGCCAGCAGCCCGGGATTTTTCACAGATACGCAGTATTTT. The complete variable domain, with remaining parts taken from reference TRBV14 and TRBJ2-3, reads EAGVTQFPSHSVIEKGQTVTLRCDPISGHDNLYWYRRVMGKEIKFLLHFVKESKQDESGMPNNRFLAERTGGTYSTLKVQPAELEDSGVYFCASSPGFFTDTQYFGPGTRLTVL.